The 28 T cell receptor beta chains below were found in one sample sequenced in a study of T cell changes during pregnancy in multiple sclerosis. Repertoires were generated with immunoSEQ multiplex PCR, while TCRdb's copy carries only in-frame clones and drops some. Here the sample spans about 87,000 clones, roughly 95% being singletons. The sample was peripheral blood, taken in the third trimester of pregnancy. The receptors were gathered from a female donor in good health, enrolled as a control in a pregnancy study.

The rearrangement links TRBV27 to TRBJ2-6; D remains unclear. The CDR3 is 14 amino acids. The germline V gene encodes CDR1 MNHEY and CDR2 SMNVEV (reference sequence). V gave up 4 bases and J gave up 0 bases, with 4 bases separating them. The CDR3 here is CASSSSSGANVLTF. The CDR3 region has the DNA TGTGCCAGCAGTTCCAGCTCTGGGGCCAACGTCCTGACTTTC.

J is TRBJ1-2 and V is TRBV29-1, with 7 bases fitting TRBD1. The CDR3 loop spans 13 amino acids. Germline V gene data show CDR1 as SQVTM and CDR2 as ANQGSEA. The ends lost 2 bases at V and 4 bases at J; junction bases unmatched: 4. CDR3 region: CSVEKGGGYGYTF. CDR3 DNA sequence: TGCAGCGTTGAAAAAGGGGGCGGCTATGGCTACACCTTC.

V gene TRBV2 combines with J gene TRBJ2-3, with D perhaps matching TRBD1 (6 bases). Trimming stripped 7 bases from V and 1 base from J, with 12 bases between. Germline V CDR1 and CDR2: SNHLY, FYNNEI. This CDR3 spans 14 amino acids. CDR3: CASKPRGGTDTQYF. The DNA for the CDR3 is TGTGCCAGCAAGCCCAGGGGAGGCACAGATACGCAGTATTTT.

V usage is TRBV28 and J usage is TRBJ2-3; D is unresolved. Germline V gene lookup returns CDR1 MDHEN and CDR2 SYDVKM. With 2 bases removed from V and 2 bases from J, the gap between germline ends came to 17 bases. The CDR3 totals 17 residues. The CDR3 reads CASSLGVAAIHTDTQYF. The CDR3 nucleotides read TGTGCCAGCAGTTTAGGAGTAGCCGCCATTCACACAGATACGCAGTATTTT.

The chain joins TRBV6-5 to TRBJ2-7; a weak D match, TRBD2 (5 bases). CDR1 is MNHEY, CDR2 SVGAGI, per germline. V gave up 2 bases and J gave up 2 bases, with 10 bases separating them. This CDR3 spans 14 amino acids. CDR3 loop: CASSYVIGAYEQYF. The CDR3 bases are TGTGCCAGCAGTTACGTAATCGGGGCCTACGAGCAGTACTTC.

This chain links TRBV28 with TRBJ1-1, with D unclear. The CDR3 is made up of 15 amino acids. Germline assignment: CDR1 MDHEN and CDR2 SYDVKM. V lost 6 bases and J lost 0, with 14 bases in between. CDR3 in DNA: TGTGCCAGCAGCCCCACCGGGTTCATGAACACTGAAGCTTTCTTT. Its protein product is CASSPTGFMNTEAFF. The entire variable domain, with the rest obtained from reference TRBV28 and TRBJ1-1, is as follows: DVKVTQSSRYLVKRTGEKVFLECVQDMDHENMFWYRQDPGLGLRLIYFSYDVKMKEKGDIPEGYSVSREKKERFSLILESASTNQTSMYLCASSPTGFMNTEAFFGQGTRLTVV.

The CDR3 loop is CAISEREGPYEQYF. Here the CDR3 DNA reads TGTGCCATCAGCGAGCGGGAGGGCCCCTACGAGCAGTACTTC. The rearrangement links TRBV10-3 to TRBJ2-7, with 10 bases matching TRBD2. Germline CDR1 reads ENHRY; CDR2 reads SYGVKD. This CDR3 is built from 14 residues. V shed 6 bases and J 2 bases; nucleotides not matched to a gene: 4.

This rearrangement joins TRBV7-9 to TRBJ1-2, with TRBD1 identical over 9 bases. Losses at the gene ends were 5 bases for V and 8 bases for J; bases not matched to a gene: 15. Germline V gene sequence: CDR1 SEHNR, CDR2 FQNEAQ (reference sequence). The CDR3 extends over 16 amino acids. CDR3 amino acids: CASSQRAGTGRGGYTF. Here the CDR3 DNA reads TGTGCCAGCAGCCAGCGAGCCGGGACAGGGAGGGGCGGCTACACCTTC.

This sequence joins TRBV4-2 and TRBJ2-3; the D gene is possibly TRBD2 (5 bases). The CDR3 consists of 16 residues. Trimming left V 2 bases short and J 0 bases short, with 12 bases between. Germline CDR1 and CDR2: LGHNA and YNFKEQ. The CDR3 is CASSQSRADSTDTQYF. DNA of the CDR3: TGTGCCAGCAGCCAATCTCGAGCGGATAGCACAGATACGCAGTATTTT.

The CDR3 here is CASSLFRQGQETQYF. For the CDR3, the DNA is TGTGCCAGCAGTTTATTTAGACAGGGCCAAGAGACCCAGTACTTC. V is TRBV28 and J is TRBJ2-5; 7 positions match TRBD1. The CDR3 runs to 15 residues. Germline values: CDR1 MDHEN, CDR2 SYDVKM. The V and J ends lost 1 base and 1 base, in that order; junction bases with no gene match: 3.

The rearrangement uses TRBV28 and TRBJ2-1, with 9 bases fitting TRBD1. Germline V gene data show CDR1 as MDHEN and CDR2 as SYDVKM. The V segment lost 5 bases and the J segment 1 base; nucleotides outside the gene matches: 6. This CDR3 spans 16 amino acids. CDR3 DNA: TGTGCCAGCAGTGGGTTCGGACAGGGGTCCTACAATGAGCAGTTCTTC. Amino acids: CASSGFGQGSYNEQFF. Filled out from reference TRBV28 and TRBJ2-1, the complete variable domain reads DVKVTQSSRYLVKRTGEKVFLECVQDMDHENMFWYRQDPGLGLRLIYFSYDVKMKEKGDIPEGYSVSREKKERFSLILESASTNQTSMYLCASSGFGQGSYNEQFFGPGTRLTVL.

This rearrangement joins TRBV6-5 to TRBJ2-1; TRBD1 aligns across 8 bases. The CDR3 contains 15 residues. J was trimmed by 6 bases and V by 6 bases; bases with no gene match: 10. Germline CDR1 reads MNHEY; CDR2 reads SVGAGI. The CDR3 region has the DNA TGTGCCAGCAGCTCTGGACAGGGAGGTGGCAATGAGCAGTTCTTC. This encodes CASSSGQGGGNEQFF.

The chain is built from TRBV28 and TRBJ1-1, with a tentative D call TRBD1 (5 bases). The CDR3 runs to 15 residues. Per germline, CDR1 MDHEN and CDR2 SYDVKM. Trimming removed 4 bases at V and 5 bases at J, with 17 bases between. In DNA, the CDR3 is TGTGCCAGCAGTTCCCCGGGGGAAGATCGGACTGAAGCTTTCTTT. Translated, it gives CASSSPGEDRTEAFF.

This clone was picked up one time. This chain links TRBV28 with TRBJ2-5, with 10 bases matching TRBD1. Germline CDR1 and CDR2: MDHEN and SYDVKM. The CDR3 runs to 16 residues. After removal of 2 bases from V and 2 bases from J, the junction contained 5 bases not matched to a gene. In DNA form, the CDR3 reads TGTGCCAGCAGTTTAGCGGGACAGGGGCTTCAAGAGACCCAGTACTTC. This codes for CASSLAGQGLQETQYF.

This chain connects TRBV19 to TRBJ2-7, with D perhaps TRBD2 (6 bases). V lost 3 bases and J 0 bases, leaving 9 bases between the germline ends. The CDR3 consists of 14 residues. Germline V CDR1 and CDR2: LNHDA, SQIVND (reference sequence). The CDR3 region is CASSIAGTSYEQYF. CDR3 nucleotides: TGTGCCAGTAGTATTGCGGGGACCTCCTACGAGCAGTACTTC.

The chain recombines TRBV18 with TRBJ1-1, with 7 nucleotides matching TRBD1. Germline V gene sequence: CDR1 KGHSH, CDR2 LQKENI. This CDR3 has 15 amino acids. V trimming: 5 bases; J trimming: 0 bases; junction bases outside the gene matches: 6. In nucleotides, the CDR3 is TGTGCCAGCTCATCGGGACAGCCCTTGAACACTGAAGCTTTCTTT. It translates to CASSSGQPLNTEAFF. The full variable domain, in which reference TRBV18 and TRBJ1-1 provide the parts outside the CDR3, is NAGVMQNPRHLVRRRGQEARLRCSPMKGHSHVYWYRQLPEEGLKFMVYLQKENIIDESGMPKERFSAEFPKEGPSILRIQQVVRGDSAAYFCASSSGQPLNTEAFFGQGTRLTVV.

The chain couples TRBV28 to TRBJ2-3; D is uncertain. Germline V lookup: CDR1 MDHEN, CDR2 SYDVKM. The CDR3 loop spans 12 amino acids. Trimming removed 6 bases from V and 2 bases from J, with 6 bases in between. The CDR3: CASSPDTDTQYF. The CDR3 DNA reads TGTGCCAGCAGCCCAGACACAGATACGCAGTATTTT.

A single count supports this clone. V usage is TRBV15 and J usage is TRBJ2-1; maybe TRBD1 (5 bases). The CDR3 runs 16 residues. Germline lookup yields CDR1 LNHNV and CDR2 YYDKDF (reference sequence). V shed 3 bases and J shed 4 bases, with 16 bases lying between them. The CDR3 sequence: CATSRPQGGVYNEQFF. In nucleotides, the CDR3 is TGTGCCACCAGCAGGCCCCAGGGCGGAGTGTACAATGAGCAGTTCTTC.

The rearrangement links TRBV6-6 to TRBJ1-5; D is possibly TRBD1 (5 bases). Germline V lookup: CDR1 MNHNY, CDR2 SVGAGI (reference sequence). This CDR3 has 16 amino acids. The V and J ends lost 0 bases and 4 bases respectively, with 13 bases between them. Here the CDR3 reads CASSYSGGVRNQPQHF. CDR3 sequence (DNA): TGTGCCAGCAGTTACTCTGGGGGGGTTCGGAATCAGCCCCAGCATTTT.

The chain links TRBV5-4 to TRBJ1-1, with D possibly TRBD1 on 6 matching bases. Germline CDR1 and CDR2: SGHNT and YYREEE (reference sequence). V gave up 4 bases and J gave up 4 bases, with 17 bases separating them. The CDR3 has 15 residues. CDR3 in DNA: TGTGCCAGCAGCCTTCCACAGGGTGCTAGCACTGAAGCTTTCTTT. This sequence encodes CASSLPQGASTEAFF.

J is TRBJ2-1 and V is TRBV11-3; 12 bases agree with TRBD2. The CDR3 extends over 15 amino acids. J gave up 3 bases and V 5 bases, and 2 bases lay outside the gene matches. Germline CDR1 is SGHNT and CDR2 is YENEEA. CDR3: CASSETSGSYNEQFF. CDR3 DNA: TGTGCCAGCAGCGAGACTAGCGGGAGCTACAATGAGCAGTTCTTC. Full variable domain (outside the CDR3, taken from reference TRBV11-3 and TRBJ2-1): EAGVVQSPRYKIIEKKQPVAFWCNPISGHNTLYWYLQNLGQGPELLIRYENEEAVDDSQLPKDRFSAERLKGVDSTLKIQPAELGDSAVYLCASSETSGSYNEQFFGPGTRLTVL.

This clone has only one observation. This sequence joins TRBV28 and TRBJ1-2; D might be TRBD1 (6 bases). V lost 3 bases and J lost 6, with 14 bases in between. Germline V lookup: CDR1 MDHEN, CDR2 SYDVKM. This CDR3 contains 14 residues. The CDR3 is CASSLFTGSDGYTF. CDR3 nucleotide sequence: TGTGCCAGCAGTTTGTTCACAGGGTCGGATGGCTACACCTTC.

The V call is TRBV2, the J call TRBJ1-6, with a tentative D call TRBD1 (6 bases). Trimming cost V 5 bases and J 5 bases, with 13 bases left between them. The CDR3 runs 15 residues. Germline loops: CDR1 SNHLY, CDR2 FYNNEI. CDR3 amino acids: CASSTNRVNNSPLHF. CDR3 coding DNA: TGTGCCAGCAGTACAAACAGGGTGAATAATTCACCCCTCCACTTT.

The V call is TRBV28, the J call TRBJ2-1; 15 bases fit TRBD2. Per the germline V gene, CDR1 is MDHEN and CDR2 is SYDVKM. V was pared by 2 bases and J by 9 bases, with 5 bases of the junction left unmatched. The CDR3 contains 16 residues. The CDR3 loop reads CASSLGLAGGPSEQFF. In nucleotides, the CDR3 is TGTGCCAGCAGTTTAGGACTAGCGGGAGGGCCGAGTGAGCAGTTCTTC. Drawing the rest from reference TRBV28 and TRBJ2-1, the complete variable domain is DVKVTQSSRYLVKRTGEKVFLECVQDMDHENMFWYRQDPGLGLRLIYFSYDVKMKEKGDIPEGYSVSREKKERFSLILESASTNQTSMYLCASSLGLAGGPSEQFFGPGTRLTVL.

The J gene is TRBJ2-2, the V gene TRBV28; tentative D call: TRBD2 (5 bases). Germline V gene lookup returns CDR1 MDHEN and CDR2 SYDVKM. The CDR3 is 14 amino acids. With 5 bases removed from V and 1 base from J, the gap between germline ends came to 8 bases. The CDR3, as DNA: TGTGCCAGCAGTATAGCGAAGAACACCGGGGAGCTGTTTTTT. Translated: CASSIAKNTGELFF.

This chain joins TRBV7-2 and TRBJ2-3; 9 nucleotides line up with TRBD2. The CDR3 consists of 18 residues. The V segment lost 4 bases and the J segment 3 bases; nucleotides outside the gene matches: 14. From germline, CDR1 is SGHTA and CDR2 FQGNSA. The DNA of the CDR3 is TGTGCCAGCAGCTCGACTAGCGGTCCCGGGACTAGGACAGATACGCAGTATTTT. Its protein is CASSSTSGPGTRTDTQYF. The full variable domain, with the rest looked up from reference TRBV7-2 and TRBJ2-3, is GAGVSQSPSNKVTEKGKDVELRCDPISGHTALYWYRQSLGQGLEFLIYFQGNSAPDKSGLPSDRFSAERTGGSVSTLTIQRTQQEDSAVYLCASSSTSGPGTRTDTQYFGPGTRLTVL.

CDR3 amino acids: CASSEEGTGVTEAFF. The CDR3 DNA sequence: TGTGCCAGCAGTGAAGAAGGGACAGGGGTTACTGAAGCTTTCTTT. The chain couples TRBV2 to TRBJ1-1; 10 bases are shared with TRBD1. Per the germline V gene, CDR1 is SNHLY and CDR2 is FYNNEI. Germline trimming cut 1 base from V and 5 bases from J; bases unmatched to any gene: 4. CDR3 size: 15 residues.

Remarks on this clone: At the DNA level, this CDR3 is encoded by other sequences in the same sample as well. J is TRBJ2-7 and V is TRBV2, with 8 bases fitting TRBD1. Unmatched junction bases numbered 2, after V lost 4 bases and J lost 3 bases. CDR1 and CDR2 (germline): SNHLY, FYNNEI. This CDR3 has 13 amino acids. The CDR3 DNA is TGTGCCAGCAGTGGACAGGGGAACTACGAGCAGTACTTC. Amino acids: CASSGQGNYEQYF.